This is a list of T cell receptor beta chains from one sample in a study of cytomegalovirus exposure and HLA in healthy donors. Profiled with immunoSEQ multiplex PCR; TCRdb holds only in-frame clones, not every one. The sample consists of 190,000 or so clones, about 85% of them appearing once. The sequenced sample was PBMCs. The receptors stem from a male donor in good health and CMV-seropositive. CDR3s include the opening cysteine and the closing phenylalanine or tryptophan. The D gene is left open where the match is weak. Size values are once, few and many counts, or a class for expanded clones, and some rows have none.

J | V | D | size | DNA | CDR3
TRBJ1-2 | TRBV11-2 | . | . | TGTGCCAGCAGCTTAGCGAGCGGGGCTAACTATGGCTACACCTTC | CASSLASGANYGYTF
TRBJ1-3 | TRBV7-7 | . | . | TGTGCTAGCAGCTCCGGACAGAGCCTTGGAAACACCATATATTTT | CASSSGQSLGNTIYF
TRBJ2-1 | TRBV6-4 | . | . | TGTGCCAGCAGGGGAGTAGCCGATATTAGCTCCTACAATGAGCAGTTCTTC | CASRGVADISSYNEQFF
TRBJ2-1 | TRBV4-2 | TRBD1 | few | TGTGCCAGCAGCGACCGGGACAGGGGGCTTGGGCAGTTCTTC | CASSDRDRGLGQFF
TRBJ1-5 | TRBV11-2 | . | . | TGTGCCAGCAGCTTAGGAGGTTTTAGCAATCAGCCCCAGCATTTT | CASSLGGFSNQPQHF
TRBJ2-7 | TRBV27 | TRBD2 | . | TGTGCCAGCAGCTACCTAGCGGGGACCTCCTACGAGCAGTACTTC | CASSYLAGTSYEQYF
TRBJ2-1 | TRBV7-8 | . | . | TGTGCCAGCAGCACCCGCGGTGAGGGTAGGGATGAGCAGTTCTTC | CASSTRGEGRDEQFF
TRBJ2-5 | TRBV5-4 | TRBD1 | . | TGTGCCAGCAGCGGTGGTGGGACAGGGCCCTCGACCCAGTACTTC | CASSGGGTGPSTQYF
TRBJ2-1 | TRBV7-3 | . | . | TGTGCCAGCAGTCTCACCGGGACTGCCTACAATGAGCAGTTCTTC | CASSLTGTAYNEQFF
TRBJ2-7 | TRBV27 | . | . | TGTGCCAGCAGTTTATATCAGGGAACGACCTACGAGCAGTACTTC | CASSLYQGTTYEQYF
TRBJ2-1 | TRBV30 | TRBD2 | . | TGTGCCTGGAGGGCGGGACTAGCGGGATTTAATGAGCAGTTCTTC | CAWRAGLAGFNEQFF
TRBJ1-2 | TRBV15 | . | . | TGTGCCACCAGCAGAAGTTCGCTAGGCTACACCTTC | CATSRSSLGYTF
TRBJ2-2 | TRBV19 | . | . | TGTGCCAGTAGTATAGATCTTAGTATCACCGGGGAGCTGTTTTTT | CASSIDLSITGELFF
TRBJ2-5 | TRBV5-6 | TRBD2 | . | TGTGCCAGCAGCTTCAGGGCTAGCGGGAGGTCCGGGCTCGAAGAGACCCAGTACTTC | CASSFRASGRSGLEETQYF
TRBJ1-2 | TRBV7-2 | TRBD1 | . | TGTGCCAGCAGCTTAATTGATGACAGGGGCTATGGCTACACCTTC | CASSLIDDRGYGYTF
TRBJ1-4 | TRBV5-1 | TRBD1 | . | TGCGCCAGCAGCTTGGCTACAGGGGGGTTTAATGAAAAACTGTTTTTT | CASSLATGGFNEKLFF
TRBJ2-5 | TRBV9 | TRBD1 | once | TGTGCCAGCAGCGAAAGACCTGGGACAGCGCAAGAGACCCAGTACTTC | CASSERPGTAQETQYF
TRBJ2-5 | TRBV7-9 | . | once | TGTGCCAGCAGCTTAGTGTACAGACAAGAGACCCAGTACTTC | CASSLVYRQETQYF
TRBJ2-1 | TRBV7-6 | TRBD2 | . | TGTGCCAGCAGCTTAGGCGGGACTAGCGGGTACAATGAGCAGTTCTTC | CASSLGGTSGYNEQFF
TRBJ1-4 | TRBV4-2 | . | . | TGTGCCAGCAGCCAAGATTTGGGAGAGAATGAAAAACTGTTTTTT | CASSQDLGENEKLFF
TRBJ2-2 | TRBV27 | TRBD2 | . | TGTGCCAGCAGTTCATGGACTAGCGGGAACACCGGGGAGCTGTTTTTT | CASSSWTSGNTGELFF
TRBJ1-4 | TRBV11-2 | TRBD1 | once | TGTGCCAGCAGCTCGGGACAGCTTGCAACTAATGAAAAACTGTTTTTT | CASSSGQLATNEKLFF
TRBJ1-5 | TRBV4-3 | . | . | TGCGCCAGCGGCCAAGTCCTAGGTTCCAATCAGCCCCAGCATTTT | CASGQVLGSNQPQHF
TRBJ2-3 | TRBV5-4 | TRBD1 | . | TGTGCCAGCAGCCCAGGGGGCGCGACAGATACGCAGTATTTT | CASSPGGATDTQYF
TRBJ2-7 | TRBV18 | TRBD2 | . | TGTGCCAGCTCACCTGCACTAGCGCTATCGGGGTACGAGCAGTACTTC | CASSPALALSGYEQYF
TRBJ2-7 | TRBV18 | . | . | TGTGCCAGCTCTCCGCCCGAAGATCACTTACCCTACGAGCAGTACTTC | CASSPPEDHLPYEQYF
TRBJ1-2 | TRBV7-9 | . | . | TGTTCCAGCAGCACCCGACCGGGGGGCTACACCTTC | CSSSTRPGGYTF
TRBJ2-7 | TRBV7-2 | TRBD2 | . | TGTGCCAGCAGCACCCCGGGGGAGGGCCAAATAATCTACGAGCAGTACTTC | CASSTPGEGQIIYEQYF
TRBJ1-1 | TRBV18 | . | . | TGTGCCAGCTCACCGTTTTTAGCCTTCACTGAAGCTTTCTTT | CASSPFLAFTEAFF
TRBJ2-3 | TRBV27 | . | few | TGTGCCAGCATAAGACAGGGCACAGATACGCAGTATTTT | CASIRQGTDTQYF
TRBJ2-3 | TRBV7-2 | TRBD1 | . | TGTGCCAGCAGCCAGGGGACAGGGAAAGTCGCGGATACGCAGTATTTT | CASSQGTGKVADTQYF
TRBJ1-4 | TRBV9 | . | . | TGTGCCAGCAGCGTAGGTCCCCTTGACAGAATTATTGAAAAACTGTTTTTT | CASSVGPLDRIIEKLFF
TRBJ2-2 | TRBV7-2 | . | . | TGTGCCAGCAGATCGGGGACACCTCTCACCGGGGAGCTGTTTTTT | CASRSGTPLTGELFF
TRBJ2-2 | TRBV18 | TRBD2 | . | TGTGCCAGCTCACCGCCGGGACTAGCGGGAACCAACACCGGGGAGCTGTTTTTT | CASSPPGLAGTNTGELFF
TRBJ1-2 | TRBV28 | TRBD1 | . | TGTGCCAGCAGTTATCAGGGGGCTAACTATGGCTACACCTTC | CASSYQGANYGYTF
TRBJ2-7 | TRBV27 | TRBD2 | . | TGTGCCAGCAGTGGGGGGGTAACTGACCGGTACGAGCAGTACTTC | CASSGGVTDRYEQYF
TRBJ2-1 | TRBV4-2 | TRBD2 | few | TGTGCCAGCAGCCAAAGACTACTAGCGGGGGGGTCGAATGAGCAGTTCTTC | CASSQRLLAGGSNEQFF
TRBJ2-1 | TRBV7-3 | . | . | TGTGCCAGCAGCCCCTCCCTGTACAATGAGCAGTTCTTC | CASSPSLYNEQFF
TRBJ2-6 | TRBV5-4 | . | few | TGTGCCAGCAGCCCTCCGAAGGCCGGGAGCTCTGGGGCCAACGTCCTGACTTTC | CASSPPKAGSSGANVLTF
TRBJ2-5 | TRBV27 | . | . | TGTGCCAGCAGTCCCTCCTGGACAGCACGCGAGACCCAGTACTTC | CASSPSWTARETQYF
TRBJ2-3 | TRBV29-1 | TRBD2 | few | TGCAGCGTTGTAAGCGGGAGGGCCACAGATACGCAGTATTTT | CSVVSGRATDTQYF
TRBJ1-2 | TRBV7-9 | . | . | TGTGCCAGCAGCTTACGGGAGCAAGCCTATGGCTACACCTTC | CASSLREQAYGYTF
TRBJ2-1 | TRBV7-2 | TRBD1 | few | TGTGCCAGCAGCTTAGCGGACAGGGAGCAGTTCTTC | CASSLADREQFF
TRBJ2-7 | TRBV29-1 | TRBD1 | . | TGCAGCGTTATACAGGGGGCGTACGAGCAGTACTTC | CSVIQGAYEQYF
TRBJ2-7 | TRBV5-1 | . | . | TGCGCCAGCAGCTTTACCGGGCCACCCGGGGAGGAGCAGTACTTC | CASSFTGPPGEEQYF
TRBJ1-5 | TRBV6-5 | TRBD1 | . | TGTGCCAGCAGTACGACAGGGGGCAATCAGCCCCAGCATTTT | CASSTTGGNQPQHF
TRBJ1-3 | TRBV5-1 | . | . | TGCGCCAGCAGCTATTCGGGGGACTCTGGAAACACCATATATTTT | CASSYSGDSGNTIYF
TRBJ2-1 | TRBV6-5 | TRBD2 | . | TGTGCCAGCAGTCAAGGACTAGCGGGAGGGAATGAGCAGTTCTTC | CASSQGLAGGNEQFF
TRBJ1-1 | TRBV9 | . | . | TGTGCCAGCAGCGTTGGGGAGTTGAACACTGAAGCTTTCTTT | CASSVGELNTEAFF
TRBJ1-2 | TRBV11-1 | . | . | TGTGCCAGCAGCAACACCGGGAAAACTAACTATGGCTACACCTTC | CASSNTGKTNYGYTF